Sequencing of this TCR beta chain was carried out in a study of T cell repertoires in cytomegalovirus infection. Notes on the study in general: Using cumulative public TCR beta family frequency, the authors identified those who carried CMV together with the relevant HLA.

TCRdb redid the calling of the reads with MiXCR, one entry per CDR3 protein. The data show 800,000 to 950,000 distinct CDR3 sequences, 30% to 35% seen once. This clonotype was picked up many times. The antigen remains undetermined. Sequencing used cultured CD8+ T cells from PBMCs, obtained from culture after CMV antigen stimulation. The sequence came from a human donor in good health (CMV status not recorded). Some clones in this sample may be carry-over from other donors' samples.

The CDR3 DNA is TGTGCCAGCAGCCCATGGACAGCAAGGAACACTGAAGCTTTCTTT. Amino acid sequence: CASSPWTARNTEAFF. J is TRBJ1-1 and V is TRBV7-2; D is perhaps TRBD1 (6 bases). Trimming shortened V by 5 bases and J by 1 base, and 14 bases separated the two germline ends. CDR1 is SGHTA and CDR2 is FQGNSA in the germline V gene. This CDR3 comprises 15 residues.